These T cell receptor beta chains were read from a single sample in a study of T-cell memory formation after mild COVID-19. TCRdb used MiXCR to reprocess the 5' RACE reads, holding one entry per CDR3 protein. The sample has 250,000 or so distinct CDR3 sequences; approximately 10% are singletons. The sequenced sample consisted of PBMCs or a T cell subset sorted from them (not recorded which). Receptor source: a young man who had mild COVID-19 (a few samples of this study predate the infection). Cell type and time point are not known. The CDR3 runs from the conserved cysteine through the conserved F or W. The order of the fields is J gene, D gene, V gene, clone size, CDR3 protein, CDR3 DNA. A D gene is named only where the DNA matches it firmly. A row's size may be missing; if present it is once, few, many or a size class.

j_gene: TRBJ1-2
d_gene: .
v_gene: TRBV5-4
abundance: .
CDR3aa: CASSLDGIYGYTF
CDR3nt: TGTGCCAGCAGCTTGGACGGGATCTATGGCTACACCTTC

j_gene: TRBJ1-2
d_gene: .
v_gene: TRBV4-2
abundance: .
CDR3aa: CASSQELAQGNYGYTF
CDR3nt: TGTGCCAGCAGCCAAGAGTTGGCGCAGGGTAACTATGGCTACACCTTC

j_gene: TRBJ1-6
d_gene: TRBD1
v_gene: TRBV3-1
abundance: .
CDR3aa: CASSLRGQGHSPLHF
CDR3nt: TGTGCCAGCAGCCTACGCGGACAGGGGCATTCACCCCTCCACTTT

j_gene: TRBJ1-1
d_gene: .
v_gene: TRBV6-5
abundance: few
CDR3aa: CASSQTGTPAFF
CDR3nt: TGTGCCAGCAGCCAAACCGGGACCCCGGCTTTCTTT

j_gene: TRBJ1-5
d_gene: TRBD1
v_gene: TRBV6-6
abundance: .
CDR3aa: CASSSRTGGIFWSNQPQHF
CDR3nt: TGTGCCAGCAGTTCTCGGACAGGGGGCATCTTCTGGTCCAATCAGCCCCAGCATTTT

j_gene: TRBJ2-7
d_gene: TRBD1
v_gene: TRBV7-8
abundance: few
CDR3aa: CASSLPGGSYEQYF
CDR3nt: TGTGCCAGCAGCCTGCCAGGGGGCAGCTACGAGCAGTACTTC

j_gene: TRBJ2-5
d_gene: .
v_gene: TRBV29-1
abundance: many
CDR3aa: CSVETRAGETQYF
CDR3nt: TGCAGCGTTGAGACCAGGGCGGGAGAGACCCAGTACTTC

j_gene: TRBJ2-3
d_gene: .
v_gene: TRBV5-1
abundance: .
CDR3aa: CASSPGSLSTDTQYF
CDR3nt: TGCGCCAGCAGCCCCGGCAGCCTGAGCACAGATACGCAGTATTTT

j_gene: TRBJ1-1
d_gene: .
v_gene: TRBV5-1
abundance: few
CDR3aa: CASSPGGARTEAFF
CDR3nt: TGCGCCAGCAGCCCCGGGGGCGCGAGAACTGAAGCTTTCTTT

j_gene: TRBJ2-5
d_gene: .
v_gene: TRBV20-1
abundance: .
CDR3aa: CSARRLIVTQYF
CDR3nt: TGCAGTGCTAGAAGGCTGATCGTGACCCAGTACTTC

j_gene: TRBJ1-6
d_gene: .
v_gene: TRBV10-3
abundance: few
CDR3aa: CAISERGSSPLHF
CDR3nt: TGTGCCATCAGTGAGAGGGGTAGTTCACCCCTCCACTTT

j_gene: TRBJ1-1
d_gene: .
v_gene: TRBV27
abundance: few
CDR3aa: CASSLIMGGGTEAFF
CDR3nt: TGTGCCAGCAGTCTCATCATGGGGGGTGGGACTGAAGCTTTCTTT

j_gene: TRBJ2-7
d_gene: .
v_gene: TRBV6-5
abundance: many
CDR3aa: CASSYATGEQYF
CDR3nt: TGTGCCAGCAGTTACGCCACAGGCGAGCAGTACTTC

j_gene: TRBJ2-7
d_gene: .
v_gene: TRBV6-5
abundance: few
CDR3aa: CASSYRGPDEQYF
CDR3nt: TGTGCCAGCAGTTACCGTGGACCGGACGAGCAGTACTTC

j_gene: TRBJ1-1
d_gene: .
v_gene: TRBV12-5
abundance: few
CDR3aa: CASGLMTGTEAFF
CDR3nt: TGTGCTAGTGGTTTGATGACAGGCACTGAAGCTTTCTTT

j_gene: TRBJ2-7
d_gene: TRBD2
v_gene: TRBV9
abundance: .
CDR3aa: CASSSRPSGGYEQYF
CDR3nt: TGTGCCAGCAGCTCGCGTCCCAGCGGGGGCTACGAGCAGTACTTC

j_gene: TRBJ2-1
d_gene: .
v_gene: TRBV19
abundance: few
CDR3aa: CARKTGNEQFF
CDR3nt: TGTGCCCGAAAAACGGGGAATGAGCAGTTCTTC

j_gene: TRBJ1-4
d_gene: TRBD1
v_gene: TRBV12-3/TRBV12-4
abundance: many
CDR3aa: CASSHGQGREKLFF
CDR3nt: TGTGCCAGCAGTCATGGACAGGGTAGGGAAAAACTGTTTTTT

j_gene: TRBJ1-3
d_gene: .
v_gene: TRBV7-2
abundance: many
CDR3aa: CASSLVDLLWDTDVSGNTIYF
CDR3nt: TGTGCCAGCAGCTTAGTGGATCTCCTGTGGGACACCGATGTTTCAGGAAACACCATATATTTT

j_gene: TRBJ2-2
d_gene: .
v_gene: TRBV6-5
abundance: few
CDR3aa: CASSNGGRYGELFF
CDR3nt: TGTGCCAGCAGTAATGGGGGACGTTACGGGGAGCTGTTTTTT

j_gene: TRBJ2-7
d_gene: .
v_gene: TRBV5-1
abundance: few
CDR3aa: CASSLEPDSYEQYF
CDR3nt: TGCGCCAGCAGCTTGGAACCAGACTCCTACGAGCAGTACTTC

j_gene: TRBJ2-7
d_gene: .
v_gene: TRBV20-1
abundance: few
CDR3aa: CSARDRHRALEQYF
CDR3nt: TGCAGTGCTAGAGATCGGCACAGGGCCCTCGAGCAGTACTTC

j_gene: TRBJ1-6
d_gene: TRBD1
v_gene: TRBV27
abundance: .
CDR3aa: CASSLSGTGNSPLHF
CDR3nt: TGTGCCAGCAGTTTATCGGGGACAGGGAATTCACCCCTCCACTTT

j_gene: TRBJ2-5
d_gene: .
v_gene: TRBV29-1
abundance: few
CDR3aa: CSGGVEETQYF
CDR3nt: TGCAGCGGAGGTGTCGAGGAGACCCAGTACTTC

j_gene: TRBJ1-5
d_gene: .
v_gene: TRBV3-2
abundance: once
CDR3aa: CASSQVSGALAGQPQHF
CDR3nt: TGTGCCAGCAGCCAGGTTTCAGGGGCCCTAGCGGGGCAGCCCCAGCATTTT

j_gene: TRBJ1-2
d_gene: TRBD1
v_gene: TRBV12-3/TRBV12-4
abundance: few
CDR3aa: CASSLSTGDNYF
CDR3nt: TGTGCCAGCAGTTTATCTACAGGGGACAATTACTTC

j_gene: TRBJ1-2
d_gene: TRBD1
v_gene: TRBV25-1
abundance: .
CDR3aa: CASSRGTGEVWGYTF
CDR3nt: TGTGCCAGCAGTAGAGGGACAGGGGAGGTGTGGGGCTACACCTTC

j_gene: TRBJ1-5
d_gene: TRBD1
v_gene: TRBV12-3/TRBV12-4
abundance: .
CDR3aa: CASSLATGGHQQPQHF
CDR3nt: TGTGCCAGCAGTTTAGCGACAGGGGGCCATCAGCAGCCCCAGCATTTT

j_gene: TRBJ2-3
d_gene: TRBD2
v_gene: TRBV5-1
abundance: once
CDR3aa: CASSLAGARLAGGRGDTQYF
CDR3nt: TGCGCCAGCAGCTTGGCTGGGGCCCGACTAGCGGGGGGCCGGGGGGATACGCAGTATTTT

j_gene: TRBJ2-1
d_gene: TRBD2
v_gene: TRBV6-5
abundance: few
CDR3aa: CASSSAASGDYNEQFF
CDR3nt: TGTGCCAGCAGTTCGGCGGCTAGCGGGGACTACAATGAGCAGTTCTTC

j_gene: TRBJ1-1
d_gene: .
v_gene: TRBV5-1
abundance: many
CDR3aa: CASSSGGSTEAFF
CDR3nt: TGCGCCAGCAGCTCTGGGGGGAGCACTGAAGCTTTCTTT

j_gene: TRBJ2-1
d_gene: TRBD1
v_gene: TRBV12-5
abundance: .
CDR3aa: CASGPAGGGYNEQFF
CDR3nt: TGTGCTAGTGGCCCCGCAGGGGGTGGCTACAATGAGCAGTTCTTC

j_gene: TRBJ2-1
d_gene: .
v_gene: TRBV21-1
abundance: .
CDR3aa: CASSPRGSGSDSYNEQFF
CDR3nt: TGTGCCAGCAGCCCCCGAGGTAGCGGGAGTGACTCCTACAATGAGCAGTTCTTC

j_gene: TRBJ1-2
d_gene: .
v_gene: TRBV12-3/TRBV12-4
abundance: .
CDR3aa: CASSTTPRQLLGYTF
CDR3nt: TGTGCCAGCAGTACCACGCCCCGACAGCTTCTGGGCTACACCTTC

j_gene: TRBJ2-5
d_gene: .
v_gene: TRBV4-1
abundance: few
CDR3aa: CASSPGPMRETQYF
CDR3nt: TGCGCCAGCAGCCCGGGGCCCATGAGGGAGACCCAGTACTTC

j_gene: TRBJ2-5
d_gene: .
v_gene: TRBV5-1
abundance: few
CDR3aa: CASSLGRLQETQYF
CDR3nt: TGCGCCAGCAGCCTTGGACGGCTCCAAGAGACCCAGTACTTC

j_gene: TRBJ2-1
d_gene: .
v_gene: TRBV7-9
abundance: .
CDR3aa: CASSFIPSSYNEQFF
CDR3nt: TGTGCCAGCAGCTTTATTCCGTCCTCCTACAATGAGCAGTTCTTC

j_gene: TRBJ1-4
d_gene: .
v_gene: TRBV12-3/TRBV12-4
abundance: few
CDR3aa: CASSPRQNEKLFF
CDR3nt: TGTGCCAGCAGTCCCAGACAGAATGAAAAACTGTTTTTT

j_gene: TRBJ1-2
d_gene: .
v_gene: TRBV9
abundance: .
CDR3aa: CASSVGGTNYGYTF
CDR3nt: TGTGCCAGCAGCGTAGGGGGCACTAACTATGGCTACACCTTC

j_gene: TRBJ2-3
d_gene: .
v_gene: TRBV7-2
abundance: few
CDR3aa: CASSSDSPPDTQYF
CDR3nt: TGTGCCAGCAGCTCAGATTCTCCACCAGATACGCAGTATTTT

j_gene: TRBJ1-1
d_gene: .
v_gene: TRBV11-2
abundance: few
CDR3aa: CASSERLGASEAFF
CDR3nt: TGTGCCAGCAGCGAAAGGCTCGGGGCCTCGGAAGCTTTCTTT

j_gene: TRBJ1-2
d_gene: .
v_gene: TRBV7-2
abundance: many
CDR3aa: CASSFLSWGRGANYGYTF
CDR3nt: TGTGCCAGCAGCTTCCTGAGTTGGGGGAGGGGAGCTAACTATGGCTACACCTTC

j_gene: TRBJ2-1
d_gene: TRBD1
v_gene: TRBV4-2
abundance: once
CDR3aa: CASSLRAQGALNEKFF
CDR3nt: TGTGCCAGCAGCCTACGAGCCCAGGGGGCGCTTAATGAGAAGTTCTTC

j_gene: TRBJ1-2
d_gene: TRBD1
v_gene: TRBV7-2
abundance: .
CDR3aa: CASSARTGNGYTF
CDR3nt: TGTGCCAGCAGCGCCCGGACAGGGAACGGCTACACCTTC

j_gene: TRBJ2-3
d_gene: .
v_gene: TRBV10-1
abundance: .
CDR3aa: CASSEYGLTDTQYF
CDR3nt: TGCGCCAGCAGTGAGTACGGTCTCACAGATACGCAGTATTTT

j_gene: TRBJ1-2
d_gene: TRBD1
v_gene: TRBV7-2
abundance: .
CDR3aa: CASSLGTGVHGYTF
CDR3nt: TGTGCCAGCAGCTTAGGGACAGGCGTACATGGCTACACCTTC

j_gene: TRBJ2-5
d_gene: .
v_gene: TRBV7-2
abundance: few
CDR3aa: CASSLGGGGSQETQYF
CDR3nt: TGTGCCAGCAGCTTAGGGGGCGGGGGCTCCCAAGAGACCCAGTACTTC

j_gene: TRBJ2-1
d_gene: TRBD1
v_gene: TRBV20-1
abundance: many
CDR3aa: CSARGQDRKNEQFF
CDR3nt: TGCAGTGCTAGAGGTCAGGACAGGAAAAATGAGCAGTTCTTC

j_gene: TRBJ2-1
d_gene: TRBD2
v_gene: TRBV3-1
abundance: .
CDR3aa: CASSPTLGSSGGGPRVNEQFF
CDR3nt: TGTGCCAGCAGCCCCACACTGGGGAGTAGCGGGGGGGGCCCCCGGGTCAATGAGCAGTTCTTC

j_gene: TRBJ2-5
d_gene: TRBD2
v_gene: TRBV5-5
abundance: many
CDR3aa: CASSLAGAGETQYF
CDR3nt: TGTGCCAGCAGTTTAGCGGGGGCCGGGGAGACCCAGTACTTC

j_gene: TRBJ1-1
d_gene: .
v_gene: TRBV4-3
abundance: .
CDR3aa: CASRPGPWGAEAFF
CDR3nt: TGCGCCAGCAGACCCGGGCCGTGGGGCGCTGAAGCTTTCTTT

j_gene: TRBJ2-2
d_gene: TRBD2
v_gene: TRBV24-1
abundance: .
CDR3aa: CATSDPAGARTGELFF
CDR3nt: TGTGCCACCAGTGATCCAGCGGGAGCTAGAACCGGGGAGCTGTTTTTT

j_gene: TRBJ2-1
d_gene: TRBD1
v_gene: TRBV7-7
abundance: .
CDR3aa: CASSAGTVNNEQFF
CDR3nt: TGTGCCAGCAGCGCCGGGACAGTAAACAATGAGCAGTTCTTC